The TCR beta chain under discussion was sequenced for a study of CD8 T cells in ankylosing spondylitis. Study findings and constraints: Some of the motif variants had earlier been found in reactive arthritis patients' fluid and blood. Disease-linked clones reportedly concentrated significantly in matched ankylosing spondylitis synovial fluid. Eight highly homologous variants formed a TCR beta motif that appeared characteristic of ankylosing spondylitis blood. Clones linked to the disease showed a CD8+ phenotype. They occurred at relatively low frequencies in peripheral blood.

In TCRdb, the 5' RACE reads were re-called with MiXCR into one record per CDR3 protein. The table lists about 100,000 distinct CDR3 sequences, 7.5% to 9% of them singletons. This clonotype was recorded a few times. Antigen: not known. This CDR3 spans 14 amino acids. With V trimmed by 2 bases and J by 10 bases, 10 bases remained unmatched. Germline-derived CDR1 and CDR2 are DFQATT and SNEGSKA (reference sequence). Sequencing input: blood, either unsorted or a sorted T cell fraction (not recorded which). The V call is TRBV20-1, the J call TRBJ2-1; 8 bases are a match to TRBD2. This clonotype was obtained from a male donor with ankylosing spondylitis or in good health (not recorded which). DNA for the CDR3: TGCAGTGCTAGAACGGGGGGGCCCTCCGGCGAGCAGTTCTTC. Translation gives CSARTGGPSGEQFF.